The rows below give T cell receptor beta chains drawn from one sample of a study of beta chain features in type 1 diabetes. The protocol was immunoSEQ multiplex PCR, while the TCRdb copy is restricted to in-frame clones and leaves out a portion. The data hold under 200,000 clones, with approximately 10% observed a single time. Source material: central memory CD4+ T cells from blood. These receptors came from a man aged 25-45 years with type 1 diabetes. Each CDR3 is given with its conserved first and last residue. Fields, in order: V gene, clone size, D gene, J gene, CDR3 protein, CDR3 DNA. The D gene is left open where the match is weak. Part of the rows lack a size; the others show once, few, many or a class for expanded clones.

TRBV7-2	few	TRBD1	TRBJ1-5	CASSSADRVGTQPQHF	TGTGCCAGCAGCTCAGCCGACAGGGTGGGGACTCAGCCCCAGCATTTT
TRBV9	-	-	TRBJ2-3	CASSVGGGDSTDTQYF	TGTGCCAGCAGCGTAGGAGGAGGGGACAGCACAGATACGCAGTATTTT
TRBV2	-	-	TRBJ2-5	CASSQQETQYF	TGTGCCAGCAGTCAACAAGAGACCCAGTACTTC
TRBV7-9	few	TRBD1	TRBJ2-5	CASSFMSGGRQETQYF	TGTGCCAGCAGCTTTATGTCAGGGGGCCGGCAAGAGACCCAGTACTTC
TRBV18	-	TRBD2	TRBJ2-1	CASSPRVTSGSLYNEQFF	TGTGCCAGCTCACCACGGGTGACTAGCGGGAGTCTCTACAATGAGCAGTTCTTC
TRBV18	-	-	TRBJ1-1	CASSQRQADTEAFF	TGTGCCAGCTCTCAACGACAGGCGGACACTGAAGCTTTCTTT
TRBV5-4	-	TRBD2	TRBJ2-2	CASSRGLAGGTPGELFF	TGTGCCAGCAGCAGGGGACTAGCGGGAGGGACGCCCGGGGAGCTGTTTTTT
TRBV4-3	-	-	TRBJ1-2	CASSQDLGGADTNYGYTF	TGCGCCAGCAGCCAAGATCTGGGCGGGGCCGATACTAACTATGGCTACACCTTC
TRBV28	-	TRBD1	TRBJ2-4	CASSLGGQGRNIQYF	TGTGCCAGCAGTTTAGGGGGACAGGGACGAAACATTCAGTACTTC
TRBV4-1	few	TRBD1	TRBJ1-2	CASSQDHGTGSGYTF	TGCGCCAGCAGCCAAGATCACGGGACAGGTTCTGGCTACACCTTC
TRBV18	few	-	TRBJ1-1	CASSPGRLTEAFF	TGTGCCAGCTCACCCGGTAGACTGACGGAAGCTTTCTTT
TRBV27	few	-	TRBJ1-2	CASSLFTGIYGYTF	TGTGCCAGCAGTTTATTCACAGGGATCTATGGCTACACCTTC
TRBV19	few	TRBD2	TRBJ2-3	CASSSGLAVSTDTQYF	TGTGCCAGTAGTTCGGGACTAGCAGTTAGCACAGATACGCAGTATTTT
TRBV28	-	TRBD1	TRBJ2-2	CASSSAGTGGTGELFF	TGTGCCAGCAGTTCTGCCGGGACAGGGGGCACCGGGGAGCTGTTTTTT
TRBV11-2	-	TRBD2	TRBJ2-5	CASSPRTSGETQYF	TGTGCCAGCAGCCCCCGGACTAGCGGGGAGACCCAGTACTTC
TRBV4-1	many	TRBD2	TRBJ2-5	CASSQGAGGGETQYF	TGCGCCAGCAGCCAAGGAGCGGGAGGAGGGGAGACCCAGTACTTC
TRBV5-4	few	-	TRBJ2-6	CASSQDPAGVSGANVLTF	TGTGCCAGCAGCCAAGATCCGGCAGGCGTCTCTGGGGCCAACGTCCTGACTTTC
TRBV28	-	-	TRBJ2-6	CASSEQVPANVLTF	TGTGCCAGCAGTGAACAGGTACCCGCCAACGTCCTGACTTTC
TRBV4-1	-	TRBD2	TRBJ2-1	CASSQDRAGGYYNEQFF	TGCGCCAGCAGCCAAGATAGAGCGGGAGGTTACTACAATGAGCAGTTCTTC
TRBV27	few	-	TRBJ1-2	CASSRTPNYGYTF	TGTGCCAGCAGCCGGACACCAAACTATGGCTACACCTTC
TRBV7-2	few	TRBD2	TRBJ2-1	CASSPDGTSGRSEQFF	TGTGCCAGCAGCCCAGACGGGACTAGCGGGAGGAGTGAGCAGTTCTTC
TRBV11-2	-	TRBD1	TRBJ2-7	CASSLGQGPYEQYF	TGTGCCAGCAGCTTAGGACAGGGCCCCTACGAGCAGTACTTC
TRBV5-4	few	-	TRBJ2-5	CASSLAGTSGTQYF	TGTGCCAGCAGCTTGGCCGGGACTTCGGGCACCCAGTACTTC
TRBV28	few	TRBD1	TRBJ2-4	CASSLQGVSKNIQYF	TGTGCCAGCAGTTTACAGGGGGTCTCCAAAAACATTCAGTACTTC
TRBV5-1	-	-	TRBJ2-7	CASSSKAAGISYEQYF	TGCGCCAGCAGCTCCAAGGCGGCGGGAATCTCCTACGAGCAGTACTTC
TRBV2	-	TRBD1	TRBJ2-1	CASSGTGGAEQFF	TGTGCCAGCAGTGGGACAGGGGGAGCTGAGCAGTTCTTC
TRBV29-1	-	-	TRBJ2-3	CSVEGLGEALDF	TGCAGCGTTGAAGGCCTGGGGGAGGCCCTAGATTTT
TRBV29-1	few	TRBD2	TRBJ2-7	CSAKQGTSGGYEQYF	TGCAGCGCCAAACAGGGAACCAGCGGGGGTTACGAGCAGTACTTC
TRBV28	-	-	TRBJ2-7	CASRTPNDREQYF	TGTGCCAGCAGGACTCCAAATGATAGGGAGCAGTACTTC
TRBV28	-	TRBD2	TRBJ2-1	CASKTSGEWNEQFF	TGTGCCAGCAAAACTAGCGGAGAATGGAATGAGCAGTTCTTC
TRBV7-2	-	TRBD2	TRBJ2-5	CASSSTSGSSETQYF	TGTGCCAGCAGCTCCACTAGCGGGAGCTCGGAGACCCAGTACTTC
TRBV7-3	-	-	TRBJ1-1	CASSETGADAFF	TGTGCCAGCAGCGAAACTGGGGCTGACGCTTTCTTT
TRBV28	-	-	TRBJ2-1	CASSKGTLRGEQFF	TGTGCCAGCAGTAAGGGGACACTAAGAGGTGAGCAGTTCTTC
TRBV20-1	many	-	TRBJ2-1	CSARGGRVQFF	TGCAGTGCTAGGGGCGGGCGGGTGCAGTTCTTC
TRBV7-2	-	-	TRBJ1-1	CASRRQRNTEAFF	TGTGCCAGCAGACGACAGAGGAACACTGAAGCTTTCTTT
TRBV6-1	-	-	TRBJ1-1	CASSVWEATEAFF	TGTGCCAGCAGTGTGTGGGAGGCCACTGAAGCTTTCTTT
TRBV7-9	-	TRBD1	TRBJ2-7	CASARDSSYEQYF	TGTGCCAGCGCTAGGGACAGCTCCTACGAGCAGTACTTC
TRBV14	-	-	TRBJ1-4	CASSRGLDEKLFF	TGTGCCAGCAGCCGGGGGCTCGATGAAAAACTGTTTTTT